The clone carrying this T cell receptor (beta chain) was seen only a few times. The antigen is undetermined. The data were taken from a study of response to subunit inactivated influenza vaccine. The CDR3 is made up of 17 amino acids. Between the trimmed V and J ends, which lost 6 bases and 2 bases, there was a span of 20 bases. Study-wide results and limits: After each seasonal influenza vaccination, few new T cells are recruited, the authors suggested.

MiXCR, run by TCRdb on the RT-PCR reads, gives a single entry per CDR3 protein. The sample yields 650,000 or so distinct CDR3 sequences, less than 15% seen once. The gene calls are TRBV12-3 or TRBV12-4 and TRBJ1-5; maybe TRBD1 (5 bases). The receptor was derived from a man aged 50-59 years who received an inactivated influenza vaccine. The sample consisted of PBMCs from blood, taken approximately 15 days before vaccination. CDR3 protein: CASRPHRQGRGNQPQHF. In DNA, the CDR3 is TGTGCCAGCAGGCCCCACCGTCAGGGACGTGGCAATCAGCCCCAGCATTTT.